This T cell receptor (beta chain) was documented in a study of T cell responses to AZD1222 COVID-19 vaccine. The CDR3 has 18 residues. From germline, CDR1 is SGHAT and CDR2 FQNNGV. The V gene end was trimmed by 1 base and the J gene end by 4 bases; junction bases not matched to a gene: 9. Pooled together were second doses at about 4 or about 12 weeks. Overall study findings and caveats: Seropositive at baseline were only a handful of AZD1222 recipients.

The assay was immunoSEQ multiplex PCR, and TCRdb's table has in-frame clones only and misses some. The data hold around 87,000 clones, with 80% to 90% observed a single time. On this clone: Its antigen is unidentified.

The chain is built from TRBV11-2 and TRBJ2-2; TRBD2 matches 10 bases. The sequence came from an adult who received the AZD1222 COVID-19 vaccine. The material was peripheral blood, obtained 28 days after the second AZD1222 dose. Written as DNA, the CDR3 is TGTGCCAGCAGCTTAGGGCTAGCGGGAGACTGGACCACCGGGGAGCTGTTTTTT. It codes for CASSLGLAGDWTTGELFF.